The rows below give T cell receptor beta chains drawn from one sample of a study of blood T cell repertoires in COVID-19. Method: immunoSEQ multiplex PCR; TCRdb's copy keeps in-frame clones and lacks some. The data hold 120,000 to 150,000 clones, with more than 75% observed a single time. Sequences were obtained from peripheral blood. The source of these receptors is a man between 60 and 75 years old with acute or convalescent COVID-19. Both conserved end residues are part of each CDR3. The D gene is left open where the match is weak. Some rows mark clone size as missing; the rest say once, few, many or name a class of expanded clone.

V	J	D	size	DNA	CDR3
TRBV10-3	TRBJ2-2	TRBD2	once	TGTGCCATCAGTTCACTAGCGGGAGAACCCGGGGAGCTGTTTTTT	CAISSLAGEPGELFF
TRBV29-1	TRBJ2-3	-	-	TGCAGCGTTGATAGAGATACGCAGTATTTT	CSVDRDTQYF
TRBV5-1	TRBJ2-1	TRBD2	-	TGCGCCAGCAGCTTGGTCCTAGCGGGAGGGCATGAGCAGTTCTTC	CASSLVLAGGHEQFF
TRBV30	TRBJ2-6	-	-	TGTGCCTGGAATCCAGGGGCCAACGTCCTGACTTTC	CAWNPGANVLTF
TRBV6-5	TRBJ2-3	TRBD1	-	TGTGCCAGCCTTGACAGGGAATTTGCTACGCAGTATTTT	CASLDREFATQYF
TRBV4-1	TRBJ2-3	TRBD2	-	TGCGCCAGCAGCCAACCAGCGACTAGCGGGATCCATACGCAGTATTTT	CASSQPATSGIHTQYF
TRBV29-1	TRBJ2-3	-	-	TGCAGCGTTCGTACCAGCGGGCCTTTCACAGATACGCAGTATTTT	CSVRTSGPFTDTQYF
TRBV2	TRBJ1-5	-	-	TGTGCCAGCAGTGACTTGGGGGAACAGGGATTCAATCAGCCCCAGCATTTT	CASSDLGEQGFNQPQHF
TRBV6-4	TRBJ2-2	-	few	TGTGCCAGCAGTGACACGAACATCGGGACCGGGGAGCTGTTTTTT	CASSDTNIGTGELFF
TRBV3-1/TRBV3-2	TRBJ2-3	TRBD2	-	TGTGCCAGCAGCCCCTCCCCGGGGACTAGCGGGGGCACGCAGTATTTT	CASSPSPGTSGGTQYF
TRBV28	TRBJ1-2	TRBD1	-	TGTGCCAGCAGTCGTCGGGACAGGGTGGACTATGGCTACACCTTC	CASSRRDRVDYGYTF
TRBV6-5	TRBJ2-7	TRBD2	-	TGTGCCAGCAACCCCGGGGGGGACTTCAGGGCCGAGCAGTACTTC	CASNPGGDFRAEQYF
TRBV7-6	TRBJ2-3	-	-	TGTGCCAGCAGCCCATCAGGACTCGAAACAGATACGCAGTATTTT	CASSPSGLETDTQYF
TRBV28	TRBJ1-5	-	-	TGTGCCAGCAGTTCCGGGACAACCGCTGTGGCCCAGCATTTT	CASSSGTTAVAQHF
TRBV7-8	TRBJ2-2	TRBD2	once	TGTGCCAGCAGACTAGCGGGGAGTCGAACCGGGGAGCTGTTTTTT	CASRLAGSRTGELFF
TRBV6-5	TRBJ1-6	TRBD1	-	TGTGCCAGCACCTCAGGGGGGAATGGATCACCCCTCCACTTT	CASTSGGNGSPLHF
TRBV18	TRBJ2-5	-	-	TGTGCCAGCTCACCCATACAGGGCGGAGAGACCCAGTACTTC	CASSPIQGGETQYF
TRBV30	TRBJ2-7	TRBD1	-	TGTGCCTGGAGTATAAGGACAGGGAAACCTCTATACGAGCAGTACTTC	CAWSIRTGKPLYEQYF
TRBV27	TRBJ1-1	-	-	TGTGCCAGCAGTTCCTCTGTAGGGGGAGAGGGCACTGAAGCTTTCTTT	CASSSSVGGEGTEAFF
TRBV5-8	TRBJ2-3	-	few	TGTGCCAGCAGCTCTCTAAGTAGCTCAGATACGCAGTATTTT	CASSSLSSSDTQYF
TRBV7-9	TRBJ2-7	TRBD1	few	TGTGCCAGCAGCGACGACAGGGGTGAGCAGTACTTC	CASSDDRGEQYF
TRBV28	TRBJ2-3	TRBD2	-	TGTGCCAGCAGAGGCCATAGCGGGATGTCGCGAGATACGCAGTATTTT	CASRGHSGMSRDTQYF
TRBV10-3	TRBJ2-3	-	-	TGTGCCATCAGTGAGTCGGCAGGCAGCACAGATACGCAGTATTTT	CAISESAGSTDTQYF
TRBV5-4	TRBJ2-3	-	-	TGTGCCAGCAGCCCCGAGTTGCTTTCTTCTGATACGCAGTATTTT	CASSPELLSSDTQYF
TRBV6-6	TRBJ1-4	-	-	TGTGCCAGCAGTTACTCCGTGGGCCTGGAAAAACTGTTTTTT	CASSYSVGLEKLFF
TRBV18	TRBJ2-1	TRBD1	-	TGTGCCAGCTCACCACCGCAAGGGGGCACATACAATGAGCAGTTCTTC	CASSPPQGGTYNEQFF
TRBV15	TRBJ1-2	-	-	TGTGCCACCAGCAGAGGGGGACATTCTCTCCATGGCTACACCTTC	CATSRGGHSLHGYTF